These 25 T cell receptor beta chains originate from one sample sequenced in a study of T cells in Graves' hyperthyroidism and ophthalmopathy (dated by TCRdb to between 2018 and 2021). To prepare the library, multiplex PCR was applied. The sample was run on an Illumina HiSeq 2000. The TCR beta CDR3 regions were amplified from the RNA transcripts. For the first round of RT-PCR on the TCR CDR3, the HTBI primer set was used together with the Qiagen OneStep RT-PCR kit. TCRdb redid the processing of the public reads, applying fastp at Q25 and MiXCR, and retained in-frame beta chains. CDR3 protein duplicates are merged, each entry listing the most common genes and DNA. Across this sample there are around 280,000 distinct CDR3 sequences, with roughly 13% seen only once. 7.9% of the sample lies in the top ten. The material sequenced was blood. The source of these receptors is a woman aged 35 to 49 with Graves' hyperthyroidism.

This clonotype has ten or more counts. This sequence joins TRBV9 and TRBJ2-1; D not certain. Germline loops: CDR1 SGDLS, CDR2 YYNGEE. Deletions cut 3 bases from V and 7 bases from J, with 5 bases between. The CDR3 runs to 11 residues. CDR3 coding DNA: TGTGCCAGCAGCGCTAATAATGAGCAGTTCTTC. The encoded protein is CASSANNEQFF.

This clonotype was observed many times. The chain couples TRBV27 to TRBJ2-1, with no clear D. Germline CDR1 is MNHEY and CDR2 is SMNVEV (reference sequence). Trimming took 2 bases from V and 6 from J, leaving 11 bases between them. The CDR3 consists of 14 residues. CDR3 sequence reads: CASSLGRTGNEQFF. As DNA, the CDR3 is TGTGCCAGCAGTTTAGGCCGAACGGGCAATGAGCAGTTCTTC.

This clonotype appeared many times. The genes are TRBV20-1 and TRBJ2-3, with D tentatively TRBD2 (6 bases). V lost 5 bases, J lost 2 bases, and 11 bases lay in between. The CDR3 is 13 amino acids. Germline CDR1 DFQATT, CDR2 SNEGSKA (reference sequence). The CDR3 sequence is CSAARDSTDTQYF. The DNA of the CDR3 is TGCAGTGCTGCTCGGGACTCCACAGATACGCAGTATTTT.

This clonotype occurred many times. The chain links TRBV5-1 to TRBJ1-2, with 7 bases fitting TRBD1. The germline gives CDR1 SGHRS, CDR2 YFSETQ. The CDR3 has 14 residues. V lost 7 bases and J lost 4; bases outside the gene matches: 10. The CDR3, as DNA: TGCGCCAGCTCCGGGACAGCGGGAACCTATGGCTACACCTTC. Its protein is CASSGTAGTYGYTF.

This clonotype was recorded at least ten times. This chain uses TRBV12-3 or TRBV12-4 with TRBJ1-2, with 7 bases lining up with TRBD1. Trimming at V came to 6 bases and at J to 8 bases, leaving 6 bases not matched to a gene. CDR3 length: 12 residues. The CDR3 DNA is TGTGCCAGCAGCACCACAGGGGCAGGCTACACCTTC. Translated: CASSTTGAGYTF.

This clonotype was counted ten times or more. This CDR3 is CATSETGHYQPQHF. Written as DNA, the CDR3 is TGTGCCACCAGTGAGACTGGACATTATCAGCCCCAGCATTTT. V and J are TRBV24-1 and TRBJ1-5; tentative D call: TRBD1 (5 bases). Germline CDR1 KGHDR, CDR2 SFDVKD. This CDR3 comprises 14 residues. The V gene lost 4 bases and the J gene lost 5 bases, with 11 bases spanning the gap.

This chain links TRBV29-1 with TRBJ2-6, with unresolved D. Germline lookup yields CDR1 SQVTM and CDR2 ANQGSEA. CDR3 length: 14 amino acids. The V gene lost 5 bases and the J gene lost 0 bases, with 8 bases spanning the gap. In DNA, the CDR3 is TGCAGCGTTTCGGTGTACTCTGGGGCCAACGTCCTGACTTTC. Translation gives CSVSVYSGANVLTF.

This clonotype was counted at least ten times. The gene calls are TRBV6-1 and TRBJ1-1; D is perhaps TRBD1 (5 bases). In germline, CDR1 is MNHNS, CDR2 SASEGT. This CDR3 has 13 residues. Trimming cost V 6 bases and J 1 base, with 9 bases left between them. CDR3 DNA: TGTGCCAGCAGGGTACAGGCGAACACTGAAGCTTTCTTT. Amino acids: CASRVQANTEAFF.

This clonotype was detected many times. The chain uses TRBV5-1 and TRBJ2-5, with 11 bases aligning to TRBD2. CDR1 and CDR2 (germline): SGHRS, YFSETQ. CDR3 length equals 17 residues. The J segment lost 2 bases and the V segment lost 1 base, leaving 7 bases of the junction unmatched. Written as DNA, the CDR3 is TGCGCCAGCAGCTTGAGGGTGACTAGCGGGGCTCAAGAGACCCAGTACTTC. Translated: CASSLRVTSGAQETQYF.

This clonotype was counted many times. This chain uses TRBV7-2 with TRBJ2-2; D not resolved. The CDR3 has 12 residues. Trimming took off 3 bases at V and 3 bases at J, with 2 bases between the two ends. The germline CDR1 and CDR2 sequences are SGHTA and FQGNSA. DNA for the CDR3: TGTGCCAGCAGCTTTCACACCGGGGAGCTGTTTTTT. Protein product: CASSFHTGELFF.

This clonotype was observed at least ten times. This rearrangement joins TRBV15 to TRBJ2-3; 8 bases match TRBD1. The CDR3 spans 15 residues. The V segment lost 1 base and the J segment 6 bases; nucleotides outside the gene matches: 6. Germline values: CDR1 LNHNV, CDR2 YYDKDF (reference sequence). CDR3 DNA sequence: TGTGCCACCAGCAGAGGGGTGACAGGGGACGATACGCAGTATTTT. Its protein is CATSRGVTGDDTQYF.

This clonotype was counted many times. The chain employs TRBV2 and TRBJ2-7; D is perhaps TRBD2 (5 bases). The V gene's germline CDR1 is SNHLY and CDR2 FYNNEI. V shed 6 bases and J shed 7 bases, with 16 bases lying between them. The CDR3 runs to 13 residues. For the CDR3, the DNA is TGTGCCAGCAGCGTTGGACTTGTCTGGGAGCAGTACTTC. It translates to CASSVGLVWEQYF. Based on the CDR3 plus reference TRBV2 and TRBJ2-7, the full variable domain is EPEVTQTPSHQVTQMGQEVILRCVPISNHLYFYWYRQILGQKVEFLVSFYNNEISEKSEIFDDQFSVERPDGSNFTLKIRSTKLEDSAMYFCASSVGLVWEQYFGPGTRLTVT.

J is TRBJ2-1 and V is TRBV28; the match to TRBD2 covers 15 bases. The germline gives CDR1 MDHEN, CDR2 SYDVKM. The V gene end was trimmed by 2 bases and the J gene end by 9 bases; junction bases not matched to a gene: 8. This CDR3 has 17 residues. CDR3 loop: CASSLGVGLAGGSEQFF. CDR3 in DNA: TGTGCCAGCAGTTTAGGGGTGGGACTAGCGGGAGGTAGTGAGCAGTTCTTC.

This clonotype was observed at least ten times. The chain is built from TRBV3-1 and TRBJ1-1; D is uncertain. Looked up from germline, CDR1 is LGHDT and CDR2 is YNNKEL (reference sequence). The V end lost 0 bases, the J end lost 1 base, and 3 bases lay between the germline ends. This CDR3 region has 13 residues. CDR3 residues: CASSQDANTEAFF. The CDR3 region has the DNA TGTGCCAGCAGCCAAGATGCGAACACTGAAGCTTTCTTT. Full variable domain (missing parts from reference TRBV3-1 and TRBJ1-1): DTAVSQTPKYLVTQMGNDKSIKCEQNLGHDTMYWYKQDSKKFLKIMFSYNNKELIINETVPNRFSPKSPDKAHLNLHINSLELGDSAVYFCASSQDANTEAFFGQGTRLTVV.

This clonotype came up many times. This chain connects TRBV27 to TRBJ1-3; D gene uncertain. The V gene lost 6 bases and the J gene lost 0 bases, with 6 bases spanning the gap. This CDR3 is 13 amino acids long. CDR1 and CDR2 (germline): MNHEY, SMNVEV (reference sequence). The CDR3, as DNA: TGTGCCAGCAGGCAAGCCTCTGGAAACACCATATATTTT. It specifies CASRQASGNTIYF.

This sequence joins TRBV7-8 and TRBJ2-2; D assignment may be TRBD1 or TRBD2 (5 bases each). With 6 bases removed from V and 0 bases from J, the gap between germline ends came to 11 bases. The CDR3 is 15 amino acids. CDR1 and CDR2 (germline): SGHVS, FQNEAQ. CDR3 sequence (DNA): TGTGCCAGCAGTTTCGGGACGGCGAACACCGGGGAGCTGTTTTTT. Residues: CASSFGTANTGELFF.

The chain combines TRBV2 with TRBJ2-1, with TRBD2 identical over 8 bases. This CDR3 comprises 15 residues. CDR1 is SNHLY, CDR2 FYNNEI, per germline. V was pared by 5 bases and J by 5 bases, with 8 bases of the junction left unmatched. In DNA form, the CDR3 reads TGTGCCAGCAGTAGCGGGGGACGAATACACAATGAGCAGTTCTTC. Translating gives CASSSGGRIHNEQFF.

This chain links TRBV29-1 with TRBJ2-7; 13 nucleotides agree with TRBD2. Trimming removed 4 bases from V and 3 bases from J; junction bases left unmatched: 6. This CDR3 contains 15 residues. The germline gives CDR1 SQVTM, CDR2 ANQGSEA. The CDR3 coding sequence is TGCAGCGTTGGGGGGACTAGCGGGATAGGCTACGAGCAGTACTTC. Protein: CSVGGTSGIGYEQYF.

This clonotype was detected only a few times. CDR3 sequence (DNA): TGTGCCAGCAGCTTATGGATCCTGAAGGTGGATCCGGGGGGAGCTTTCTTT. This codes for CASSLWILKVDPGGAFF. V is TRBV7-9 and J is TRBJ1-1; D may be TRBD1 (5 bases). CDR1 is SEHNR and CDR2 is FQNEAQ in the germline V gene (reference sequence). The CDR3 spans 17 residues. With 2 bases removed from V and 10 bases from J, the gap between germline ends came to 26 bases. Full variable domain (outside the CDR3, taken from reference TRBV7-9 and TRBJ1-1): DTGVSQNPRHKITKRGQNVTFRCDPISEHNRLYWYRQTLGQGPEFLTYFQNEAQLEKSRLLSDRFSAERPKGSFSTLEIQRTEQGDSAMYLCASSLWILKVDPGGAFFGQGTRLTVV.

The CDR3, as DNA: TGTGCCAGCAGGCGAGTCCAGGGGGAGCGGTCCAATGAGCAGTTCTTC. It is translated as CASRRVQGERSNEQFF. The rearrangement links TRBV6-1 to TRBJ2-1, with 7 nucleotides matching TRBD1. Trimming took 6 bases from V and 6 from J; bases not matched to a gene: 14. The CDR3 length is 16 residues. Germline lookup yields CDR1 MNHNS and CDR2 SASEGT.

This clonotype was picked up a small number of times. The chain joins TRBV20-1 to TRBJ2-2; 8 bases match TRBD1. CDR3 length equals 15 residues. After removal of 4 bases from V and 4 bases from J, the junction contained 8 bases not matched to a gene. Germline CDR1 and CDR2: DFQATT and SNEGSKA (reference sequence). The CDR3: CSAKYGTGRTGELFF. CDR3 nucleotides: TGCAGTGCTAAGTACGGGACAGGTCGCACCGGGGAGCTGTTTTTT.

Comments on this clonotype: Germline and junction disagree at one end, which may indicate a read error. The chain employs TRBV7-9 and TRBJ1-5; D unresolved. The CDR3 totals 14 residues. CDR1 is SEHNR and CDR2 is FQNEAQ in the germline V gene (reference sequence). CDR3 loop: CASSLIGENQPLHF. In DNA, the CDR3 is TGTGCCAGCAGCTTAATTGGGGAAAATCAGCCCCTGCATTTT. The full variable domain, with the rest looked up from reference TRBV7-9 and TRBJ1-5, is DTGVSQNPRHKITKRGQNVTFRCDPISEHNRLYWYRQTLGQGPEFLTYFQNEAQLEKSRLLSDRFSAERPKGSFSTLEIQRTEQGDSAMYLCASSLIGENQPLHFGDGTRLSIL.

This clonotype appeared many times. The chain is built from TRBV6-2 or TRBV6-3 and TRBJ1-1, with 9 bases fitting TRBD1. Germline values: CDR1 MNHEY, CDR2 SVGEGT. Trimming took 5 bases from V and 5 from J; bases not matched to a gene: 6. The CDR3 extends over 14 amino acids. CDR3 coding DNA: TGTGCCAGCAGTCAACAGGGGGCGAGGACTGAAGCTTTCTTT. It yields the protein CASSQQGARTEAFF.

As for this clonotype: Just one base apart from a much larger clone, this may be a read error. V and J are TRBV10-3 and TRBJ2-3; D call uncertain. CDR1 and CDR2 (germline): ENHRY, SYGVKD. The V and J ends lost 4 bases and 6 bases respectively, with 14 bases between them. The CDR3 is 14 amino acids. The CDR3 loop reads CAISGSSGRDTQYF. The CDR3 DNA reads as TGTGCCATCAGTGGGTCATCAGGCCGGGATACGCAGTATTTT.

This clonotype was counted many times. The gene calls are TRBV7-9 and TRBJ1-5; D is perhaps TRBD1 (5 bases). The CDR3 sequence is 14 residues long. V was clipped by 5 bases and J by 0 bases, with 8 bases between them. Germline V CDR1 and CDR2: SEHNR, FQNEAQ (reference sequence). In DNA, the CDR3 is TGTGCCAGCAGCCGGGGGGATAGCAATCAGCCCCAGCATTTT. This encodes CASSRGDSNQPQHF.